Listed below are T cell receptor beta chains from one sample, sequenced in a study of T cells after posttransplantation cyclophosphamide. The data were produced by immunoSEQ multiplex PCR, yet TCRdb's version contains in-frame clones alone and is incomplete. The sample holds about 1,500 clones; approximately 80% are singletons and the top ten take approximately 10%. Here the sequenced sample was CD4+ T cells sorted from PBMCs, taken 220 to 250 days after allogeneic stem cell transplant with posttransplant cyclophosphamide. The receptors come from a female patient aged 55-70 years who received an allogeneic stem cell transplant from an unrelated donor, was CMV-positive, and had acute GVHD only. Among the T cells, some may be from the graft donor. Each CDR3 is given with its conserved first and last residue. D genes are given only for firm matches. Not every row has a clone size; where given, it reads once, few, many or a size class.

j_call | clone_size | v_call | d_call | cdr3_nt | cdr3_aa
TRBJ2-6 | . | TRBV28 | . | TGTGCCAGCTTGCAAGGGGGCTCTGGGGCCAACGTCCTGACTTTC | CASLQGGSGANVLTF
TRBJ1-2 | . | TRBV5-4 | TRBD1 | TGTGCCAGCAGCTTGGAACAGGGGGGGTATGGCTACACCTTC | CASSLEQGGYGYTF
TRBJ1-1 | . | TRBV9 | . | TGTGCCAGCAGCGTCATTGGGGGCGAAGCTTTCTTT | CASSVIGGEAFF
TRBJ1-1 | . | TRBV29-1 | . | TGCAGCGCACGAGCGGGGCCCGGTACTGAAGCTTTCTTT | CSARAGPGTEAFF
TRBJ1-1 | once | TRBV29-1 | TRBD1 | TGCAGCGTGTGGGACAGCTTAGCTTTCTTT | CSVWDSLAFF
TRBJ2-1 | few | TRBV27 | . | TGTGCCAGCAGTTTCCCCCTGGGAGGGGGGATTTACAATGAGCAGTTCTTC | CASSFPLGGGIYNEQFF
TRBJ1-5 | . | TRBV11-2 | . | TGTGCCAGCAGCTTGGGACAAACCCAGCCCCAGCATTTT | CASSLGQTQPQHF
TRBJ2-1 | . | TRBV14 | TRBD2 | TGTGCCAGCAGCCAAGATCGGGCGGGAGAAGGGATCAATGAGCAGTTCTTC | CASSQDRAGEGINEQFF
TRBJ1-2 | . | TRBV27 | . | TGTGCCAGCAGTTTTATCAGAGGCGGAAACTATGGCTACACCTTC | CASSFIRGGNYGYTF
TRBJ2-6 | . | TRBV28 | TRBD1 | TGTGCCAGCAGTTTGTTGGCAGGGGGTTTACCTGGGGCCAACGTCCTGACTTTC | CASSLLAGGLPGANVLTF
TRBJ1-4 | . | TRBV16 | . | TGTGCCAGCAGCCCGCGAGGAGCAACTAATGAAAAACTGTTTTTT | CASSPRGATNEKLFF
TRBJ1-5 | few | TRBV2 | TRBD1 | TGTGCCAGCAGCAGGGACAGGAATCAGCCCCAGCATTTT | CASSRDRNQPQHF
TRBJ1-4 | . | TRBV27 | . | TGTGCCAGCAGTTTTTTATCCGGAAAACTGTTTTTT | CASSFLSGKLFF
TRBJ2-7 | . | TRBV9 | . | TGTGCCAGCAGCGTAGGGGCAGAAACCTACGAGCAGTACTTC | CASSVGAETYEQYF
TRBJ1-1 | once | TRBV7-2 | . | TGTGCCAGCAGCTCCACCCAACAGGGATTCACTGAAGCTTTCTTT | CASSSTQQGFTEAFF
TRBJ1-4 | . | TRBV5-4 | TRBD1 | TGTGCCAGCAGCCCTAGACAGGGTTCATTTGAAAAACTGTTTTTT | CASSPRQGSFEKLFF
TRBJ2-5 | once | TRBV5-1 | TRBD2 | TGCGCCAGCAGCCGGGGACTAGCGGGGGGTGTCGAGACCCAGTACTTC | CASSRGLAGGVETQYF
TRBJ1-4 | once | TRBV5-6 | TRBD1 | TGTGCCAGCAGCTTGCTTAGCAGGGGGCAGGTGCGTGAAAAACTGTTTTTT | CASSLLSRGQVREKLFF
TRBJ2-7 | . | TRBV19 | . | TGTGCCAGTAGTGGGAGTACCTACGAGCAGTACTTC | CASSGSTYEQYF
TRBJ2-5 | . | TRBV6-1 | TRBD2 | TGTGCCAGCAGTGAAGCGCGGGGGAGAAGAGAGACCCAGTACTTC | CASSEARGRRETQYF
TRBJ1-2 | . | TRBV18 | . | TGTGCCAGCTCACCCATAAAACCAGGGCTTGGTGGCTACACCTTC | CASSPIKPGLGGYTF
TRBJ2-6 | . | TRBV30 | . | TGTGCCTGGAGTCCACGGGGATCTGGGGCCAACGTCCTGACTTTC | CAWSPRGSGANVLTF
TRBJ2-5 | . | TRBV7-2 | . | TGTGCCAGCAAAACTAGTAATAGCCGAGAGACCCAGTACTTC | CASKTSNSRETQYF
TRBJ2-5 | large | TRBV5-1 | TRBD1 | TGCGCCAGCAGCTCCGGACAGGGCCAAGAGACCCAGTACTTC | CASSSGQGQETQYF
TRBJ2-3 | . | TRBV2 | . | TGTGCCAGCACGGTAGTAGATACGCAGTATTTT | CASTVVDTQYF
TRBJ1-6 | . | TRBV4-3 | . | TGCGCCAGCAGAGCAGGGGCCTTTAATTCCCCCCCCCACTTT | CASRAGAFNSPPHF
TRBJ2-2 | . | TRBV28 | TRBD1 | TGTGCCAGCAGTAGAGGGACAGGGGGTAAATCTCTGGAGCTGTTTTTT | CASSRGTGGKSLELFF
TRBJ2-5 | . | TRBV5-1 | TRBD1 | TGCGCCAGCAAGGGACAGGGGATACAAGAGACCCAGTACTTC | CASKGQGIQETQYF
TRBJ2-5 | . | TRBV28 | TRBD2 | TGTGCCAGCAGTTTATTGGAACTAGCGGGGGGGGAGACCCAGTACTTC | CASSLLELAGGETQYF
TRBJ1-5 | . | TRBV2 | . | TGTGCCAGCAGCACCGACAGCCCCAATCAGCCCCAGCATTTT | CASSTDSPNQPQHF
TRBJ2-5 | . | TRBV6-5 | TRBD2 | TGTGCCAGCAGCCCCCTCTCTGGGGCTAGCGGGGGGGTGAACTTC | CASSPLSGASGGVNF